The 9 T cell receptor beta chains reported below all come from one sample, sequenced in a study of identical twins. TCRdb processed the 5' RACE reads anew with MiXCR; each CDR3 protein has one entry. This table holds approximately 500,000 distinct CDR3 sequences, 15% found once. These sequences were also reported in another study, on yellow fever vaccine responses in identical twins.

Sequencing was done on a sample of CD4+ T cells sorted from blood. These receptor sequences come from a young woman in good health.

This chain uses TRBV11-2 with TRBJ2-7; TRBD1 is a possible D gene (6 bases). V lost 0 bases, J lost 3 bases, and 18 bases lay in between. The germline CDR1 and CDR2 sequences are SGHAT and FQNNGV. The CDR3 runs to 17 residues. CDR3 amino acids: CASSLDHFGGGHYEQYF. The CDR3 DNA reads as TGTGCCAGCAGCTTAGATCACTTTGGGGGCGGCCACTACGAGCAGTACTTC.

This clonotype has more than one count but fewer than ten. The rearrangement joins TRBV20-1 to TRBJ2-1; unclear D gene. With 6 bases removed from V and 3 bases from J, the gap between germline ends came to 12 bases. Germline values: CDR1 DFQATT, CDR2 SNEGSKA (reference sequence). CDR3 length: 13 residues. CDR3 amino acids: CSAEESNYNEQFF. The CDR3, as DNA: TGCAGTGCAGAGGAATCCAACTACAATGAGCAGTTCTTC.

J is TRBJ2-7 and V is TRBV29-1, with D unresolved. This CDR3 is built from 13 residues. Germline V gene lookup returns CDR1 SQVTM and CDR2 ANQGSEA. Trimming took off 7 bases at V and 1 base at J, with 14 bases between the two ends. The chain's CDR3 is CSAVPRRSYEQYF. CDR3 in DNA: TGCAGCGCAGTCCCCCGGCGGTCCTACGAGCAGTACTTC.

The chain links TRBV6-1 to TRBJ2-7; D possibly corresponds to TRBD1 (5 bases). The CDR3 has 15 amino acids. Per the germline V gene, CDR1 is MNHNS and CDR2 is SASEGT. V was cut by 3 bases and J by 5 bases, with 17 bases left in between. This CDR3 reads CASSDNSQGRNEQYF. Here the CDR3 DNA reads TGTGCCAGCAGTGATAATTCCCAGGGTAGGAACGAGCAGTACTTC.

V and J are TRBV20-1 and TRBJ2-5; D not resolved. CDR3 length equals 12 residues. Trimming removed 7 bases from V and 5 bases from J, with 14 bases in between. In germline, CDR1 is DFQATT, CDR2 SNEGSKA (reference sequence). The CDR3 sequence is CSVKTIMETQYF. In DNA, the CDR3 is TGCAGTGTAAAAACCATTATGGAGACCCAGTACTTC.

The chain links TRBV5-1 to TRBJ2-3, with D possibly being TRBD2 (5 bases). CDR3 size: 14 residues. CDR1 and CDR2 (germline): SGHRS, YFSETQ. The V end was cut by 4 bases, the J end by 6 bases, with 15 bases between. The CDR3 nucleotides read TGCGCCAGCAGCCGGACCTCGGGGTCGGATACGCAGTATTTT. The encoded protein is CASSRTSGSDTQYF.

This clonotype was detected a few times. The V call is TRBV29-1, the J call TRBJ1-1; D gene unclear. The CDR3 runs 14 residues. Deletions cut 3 bases from V and 5 bases from J, with 16 bases between. Germline CDR1 SQVTM, CDR2 ANQGSEA. The chain's CDR3 is CSVDLATLGTEAFF. DNA of the CDR3: TGCAGCGTTGATTTGGCCACATTAGGGACTGAAGCTTTCTTT.

This clonotype showed up just a few times. The chain employs TRBV6-1 and TRBJ2-1; 7 nucleotides agree with TRBD1. The CDR3 runs 13 residues. CDR1 and CDR2 from the germline V gene are MNHNS and SASEGT. J was trimmed by 8 bases and V by 8 bases; bases with no gene match: 9. The CDR3 bases are TGTGCCAGCCGACGGGACAGTCCAGATGAGCAGTTCTTC. It translates to CASRRDSPDEQFF.

This clonotype has just a few counts. The CDR3 DNA reads as TGCAGCGTTGACCGGGGAGTTGGAGGTGGCTACACCTTC. Amino acids: CSVDRGVGGGYTF. The rearrangement joins TRBV29-1 to TRBJ1-2, with no clear D. Germline V gives CDR1 SQVTM, CDR2 ANQGSEA. V lost 3 bases and J lost 7, with 15 bases in between. The CDR3 loop spans 13 amino acids.